This TCR beta chain emerged from a study of T cells in Graves' hyperthyroidism and ophthalmopathy (dated by TCRdb to the late 2010s). Some background on the complete study: Peripheral blood samples were taken at the time of initial diagnosis, prior to any treatment. TCR V-J signatures able to tell the groups apart were searched for in a discovery cohort of 90 to 100 patients, of whom around 42 had Graves' ophthalmopathy and roughly 59 had stable Graves' hyperthyroidism. The roughly 100 discovery patients were randomly divided into training and test sets at a 7:3 ratio. An independent validation cohort of 18 to 20 hyperthyroidism patients and roughly 16 patients who later progressed to ophthalmopathy tested prospective prediction of ophthalmopathy. According to the paper, TCR Vbeta CDR3 sequencing was carried out on 135 peripheral blood samples, which came from approximately 41 ophthalmopathy, under 80 hyperthyroidism and about 17 progressor patients. After sampling, hyperthyroidism patients received methimazole starting at 30 mg daily, and ophthalmopathy patients received high-dose intravenous methylprednisolone. In roughly six Graves' hyperthyroidism patients, the study also compared T-cell repertoires from thyroid tissue with T-cell repertoires from blood. The paper's findings and limits, for the study overall: In validation, progression to ophthalmopathy was predicted by the model with approximately 67% sensitivity and 72.22% specificity, a median of approximately 6.5 months before onset. A 13 V-J signature model separated ophthalmopathy from stable hyperthyroidism, with nearly 90% sensitivity and 81.08% specificity in cross-validation and 80%/75% in testing. Sample size was not statistically predetermined, and investigators were not blinded to group allocation. Most expanded thyroid clonotypes (frequency above 0.001) were also found in blood, which suggests that blood repertoires may mirror thyroid immune responses.

With regard to this clonotype: Its binding antigen is unknown. It has no much larger one-base neighbor in the sample; base qualities were not kept.

V ends up 2 bases short and J 0 bases short, with an unmatched junction base count of 7. As encoded in the germline V gene (reference sequence), CDR1 is DFQATT while CDR2 is SNEGSKA. From cysteine to phenylalanine, the CDR3 is 16 amino acids long. The read is trimmed to its CDR3 DNA, 48 bases read in frame from base 1. The TCR beta CDR3 regions were amplified from RNA transcripts. The TCR CDR3 was subjected to a first round of RT-PCR using the HTBI primer set and the Qiagen OneStep RT-PCR kit. A second multiplex PCR round built the libraries, followed by size selection and purification. Paired-end sequencing of the libraries was performed with 100 bp reads on an Illumina HiSeq2000. Regarding the original processing steps: SOAPnuke was used to process the raw data, removing reads that contained adapters or uncalled bases, had a mean Phred below 15, or lacked an exact match to the constant primer or identifier. COPE v1.2.5 was used to merge high-quality paired reads, and clonotypes were defined as unique nucleotide sequences. Clonotypes were aligned to IMGT TRBV, TRBD and TRBJ reference segments using MiTCR v1.1. The analysis included only V-J combinations with a frequency above 0.0001, which together covered about 99% of the repertoires. A TCS score was defined as the ratio of F50 (clonal expansion) to E x V (chaos), with BLOSUM62-based TCRdist applied between CDR3 peptides within each V-J. Welch's t-statistics and random forest reduced fewer than 600 V-J features to some 14, which were used in a naive Bayes classifier (R e1071). TCRdb's own reprocessing of the public reads used fastp at Q25 and MiXCR and kept productive beta chains. Under each unique CDR3 protein, matching rows form one entry showing the most common genes and DNA. These V and J calls are TCRdb output, not the study's own analysis. The sample profile shows about 600,000 distinct CDR3 sequences; more than 15% of them were found once. The top ten clonotypes cover around 3.5% of the sample.

In the ophthalmopathy patients, disease was moderately to severely active, with a Clinical Activity Score of 3 or more, a NOSPECS grade of 4 or more, and a duration of less than 3 months. Exclusion was applied to patients with uncontrolled infections, other autoimmune diseases, pregnancy or lactation. Diagnoses relied on clinical symptoms, serum thyroxine and TRAb, thyroid ultrasound and orbital computed tomography. PBMCs were isolated from 8 to 10 ml of fresh peripheral blood by Ficoll-Paque density gradient centrifugation. Total RNA was extracted using Trizol reagent, and RNA quality was assessed on an Agilent 2100 Bioanalyzer.

The chain uses TRBV20-1 and TRBJ2-7, and 10 junctional nucleotides match TRBD1. This receptor was obtained from a woman between 35 and 50 years old with Graves' ophthalmopathy. Material for sequencing was blood. The CDR3 reads as follows: CSARTRDRGLSYEQYF. Here is the DNA: TGCAGTGCTAGAACCAGGGACAGGGGTCTCTCCTACGAGCAGTACTTC.